The 30 T cell receptor beta chains reported below all come from one sample, sequenced in a study of T cell repertoires in cytomegalovirus infection. TCRdb re-analysed the reads in MiXCR, keeping a single row per CDR3 protein. The sample carries about 490,000 distinct CDR3 sequences, 11% recorded once. The source material was PBMCs. All receptors derive from a human donor in good health (CMV status not recorded). Some clones in this sample may be carry-over from other donors' samples.

The sample holds many counts of this clonotype. CDR3 nucleotide sequence: TGCAGTGCTAGGACCCGGAGTTTCAATGAGCAGTTCTTC. It is translated as CSARTRSFNEQFF. The chain links TRBV20-1 to TRBJ2-1; no clear D gene. CDR3 size: 13 residues. V lost 3 bases and J lost 6, with 12 bases in between. CDR1 is DFQATT and CDR2 is SNEGSKA in the germline V gene (reference sequence).

This clonotype was recorded many times. The chain combines TRBV4-1 with TRBJ1-2, with D unresolved. CDR3 size: 16 residues. V was pared by 3 bases and J by 0 bases, with 14 bases between. From germline, CDR1 is MGHRA and CDR2 YSYEKL. The CDR3 protein is CASSHPGRESNYGYTF. The CDR3 DNA follows: TGCGCCAGCAGCCACCCCGGACGGGAATCTAACTATGGCTACACCTTC.

This clonotype has at least ten counts. The chain employs TRBV6-1 and TRBJ2-1, with D possibly TRBD1 on 5 matching bases. The CDR3 consists of 17 residues. V was clipped by 7 bases and J by 5 bases, with 24 bases between them. Germline assignment: CDR1 MNHNS and CDR2 SASEGT. The CDR3 loop reads CASTPRARVEVDNEQFF. The CDR3 DNA reads as TGTGCCAGCACCCCCCGCGCCAGGGTCGAAGTAGACAATGAGCAGTTCTTC.

This clonotype has more than one count but fewer than ten. The chain links TRBV11-2 to TRBJ1-1; D call uncertain. Germline V CDR1 and CDR2: SGHAT, FQNNGV. V dropped 7 bases and J dropped 2 bases, with 14 bases sitting between them. The CDR3 has 14 residues. CDR3 amino acids: CASTGWTANTEAFF. CDR3 in DNA: TGTGCCAGCACCGGTTGGACTGCTAACACTGAAGCTTTCTTT.

This clonotype has a count of ten or more. J is TRBJ1-1 and V is TRBV12-3 or TRBV12-4; D is undetermined. Trimming stripped 6 bases from V and 4 bases from J, with 12 bases between. CDR3 size: 13 residues. The CDR3 sequence is CASRARELTEAFF. For the CDR3, the DNA is TGTGCCAGCAGAGCTAGGGAGCTCACTGAAGCTTTCTTT.

This clonotype showed up many times. The chain has TRBV6-1 and TRBJ1-1; tentatively, D is TRBD1 (6 bases). V lost 8 bases to trimming and J lost 0 bases, with 22 bases between them. Germline lookup yields CDR1 MNHNS and CDR2 SASEGT. There are 17 residues in the CDR3. The chain's CDR3 is CASSPRTGRALNTEAFF. As DNA, the CDR3 is TGTGCCAGCTCGCCCAGAACAGGGCGCGCGCTGAACACTGAAGCTTTCTTT.

The chain is built from TRBV6-1 and TRBJ2-1, with D unclear. This CDR3 region has 14 residues. V was shortened by 4 bases and J by 2 bases, with 9 bases between the two germline ends. The germline V gene encodes CDR1 MNHNS and CDR2 SASEGT. The CDR3 DNA follows: TGTGCCAGCAGTGCCCGCGGTCCCTACAATGAGCAGTTCTTC. Translating it yields CASSARGPYNEQFF.

This clonotype was detected many times. The V and J genes are TRBV5-1 and TRBJ2-2; 9 bases align to TRBD1. Germline values: CDR1 SGHRS, CDR2 YFSETQ. This CDR3 has 15 residues. V lost 5 bases and J lost 6; bases outside the gene matches: 8. The CDR3 DNA follows: TGCGCCAGCAGGCCCGGGACAGGGTCCCCCGGGGAGCTGTTTTTT. It yields the protein CASRPGTGSPGELFF.

This clonotype showed up many times. V gene TRBV11-2 combines with J gene TRBJ2-1, with TRBD1 matching over 10 bases. Trimming at V came to 7 bases and at J to 4 bases, leaving 7 bases not matched to a gene. CDR3 length equals 15 residues. Germline V gene lookup returns CDR1 SGHAT and CDR2 FQNNGV. The CDR3 bases are TGTGCCAGCAACTGGGACAGGGGACGTTACAATGAGCAGTTCTTC. It is translated as CASNWDRGRYNEQFF.

Ten or more counts support this clonotype. The DNA for the CDR3 is TGTGCCAGCAGCCCGACAGGCCCAAGGACTGAAGCTTTCTTT. This encodes CASSPTGPRTEAFF. The rearrangement uses TRBV28 and TRBJ1-1; D perhaps matches TRBD1 (6 bases). Germline CDR1 is MDHEN and CDR2 is SYDVKM. This CDR3 spans 14 amino acids. The V and J ends lost 6 bases and 5 bases respectively, with 16 bases between them. Together with reference TRBV28 and TRBJ1-1, the CDR3 gives the full variable domain: DVKVTQSSRYLVKRTGEKVFLECVQDMDHENMFWYRQDPGLGLRLIYFSYDVKMKEKGDIPEGYSVSREKKERFSLILESASTNQTSMYLCASSPTGPRTEAFFGQGTRLTVV.

In its sample, this clonotype was seen a few times. V is TRBV15 and J is TRBJ2-3; 10 bases match TRBD2. The CDR3 length is 17 residues. The germline CDR1 and CDR2 sequences are LNHNV and YYDKDF (reference sequence). V trimming: 5 bases; J trimming: 1 base; junction bases outside the gene matches: 9. CDR3 in amino acids: CATSGSGRAGRTDTQYF. CDR3 nucleotides: TGTGCCACCAGCGGCAGCGGGAGGGCCGGGCGCACAGATACGCAGTATTTT.

This chain joins TRBV9 and TRBJ2-3; the match to TRBD2 covers 12 bases. CDR1 and CDR2 from the germline V gene are SGDLS and YYNGEE. Trimming took 4 bases from V and 2 from J; bases not matched to a gene: 5. The CDR3 runs 16 residues. As DNA, the CDR3 is TGTGCCAGCAGCATCACTAGCGGGGGGTACACAGATACGCAGTATTTT. Translation: CASSITSGGYTDTQYF. The full variable domain, completed using reference TRBV9 and TRBJ2-3, is DSGVTQTPKHLITATGQRVTLRCSPRSGDLSVYWYQQSLDQGLQFLIQYYNGEERAKGNILERFSAQQFPDLHSELNLSSLELGDSALYFCASSITSGGYTDTQYFGPGTRLTVL.

This clonotype was observed a few times. V and J are TRBV14 and TRBJ2-7, with TRBD1 matching 7 bases. The V gene's germline CDR1 is SGHDN and CDR2 FVKESK. The CDR3 has 15 amino acids. With 4 bases clipped from V and 2 bases from J, the junction kept 8 bases outside the gene matches. The CDR3 spells CASSPTGSLPYEQYF. The DNA of the CDR3 is TGTGCCAGCAGCCCGACAGGGTCTCTCCCCTACGAGCAGTACTTC.

Comments on this clonotype: This could be a read error, since a much larger clone is one nucleotide away. The DNA of the CDR3 is TGTGCCAGCAGGTCAGGGGAGACCCGAGAGACCCAGAACTTC. Its translation: CASRSGETRETQNF. The rearrangement joins TRBV7-9 to TRBJ2-5; D perhaps matches TRBD1 (6 bases). CDR1 is SEHNR, CDR2 FQNEAQ, per germline (reference sequence). The CDR3 has 14 residues.

This clonotype showed up many times. This rearrangement joins TRBV7-2 to TRBJ1-5, with a possible D match to TRBD1 (5 bases). Trimming pared 1 base from V and 4 bases from J, leaving 11 bases between. The germline CDR1 and CDR2 sequences are SGHTA and FQGNSA. This CDR3 has 15 residues. The CDR3 nucleotides read TGTGCCAGCAGCTTAGATGGGGCAGTGAATCAGCCCCAGCATTTT. Translating it yields CASSLDGAVNQPQHF.

This clonotype showed up just a few times. The genes are TRBV5-1 and TRBJ2-7; TRBD1 is a possible D gene (7 bases). CDR1 and CDR2 (germline): SGHRS, YFSETQ. V was shortened by 0 bases and J by 4 bases, with 17 bases between the two germline ends. The CDR3 totals 16 residues. CDR3 protein: CASSLDPGGTTYEQYF. CDR3 in DNA: TGCGCCAGCAGCTTGGATCCAGGGGGGACCACTTACGAGCAGTACTTC.

Concerning this clonotype: A read error may be the cause here, since a much bigger clone is one base away. The chain carries TRBV7-8 and TRBJ2-1; D is tentatively TRBD1 or TRBD2 (5 bases each). V lost 4 bases, J lost 12 bases, and 10 bases lay in between. The CDR3 length is 11 residues. Looked up from germline, CDR1 is SGHVS and CDR2 is FQNEAQ. The CDR3 DNA reads TGTGCCAGCAGCTCGGGACCCTGGCAGTTCTTC. Protein product: CASSSGPWQFF.

This clonotype has ten or more counts. The V and J genes are TRBV5-6 and TRBJ1-1; D is uncertain. CDR1 is SGHDT and CDR2 is YYEEEE in the germline V gene. V was cut by 5 bases and J by 1 base, with 12 bases left in between. The CDR3 spans 14 residues. This chain's CDR3 is CASSPLAENTEAFF. Here the CDR3 DNA reads TGTGCCAGCAGTCCCCTAGCGGAGAACACTGAAGCTTTCTTT. Drawing the rest from reference TRBV5-6 and TRBJ1-1, the complete variable domain is DAGVTQSPTHLIKTRGQQVTLRCSPKSGHDTVSWYQQALGQGPQFIFQYYEEEERQRGNFPDRFSGHQFPNYSSELNVNALLLGDSALYLCASSPLAENTEAFFGQGTRLTVV.

The chain employs TRBV12-3 or TRBV12-4 and TRBJ1-2, with 8 bases matching TRBD1. This CDR3 region has 14 residues. Trimming cost V 5 bases and J 7 bases; bases outside gene matches: 9. The CDR3 DNA reads TGTGCCAGCAGTCCCCGGACAGGGAGCGGTGGCTACACCTTC. It codes for CASSPRTGSGGYTF.

The table lists this clonotype with a few counts. V usage is TRBV10-3 and J usage is TRBJ2-1; 9 nucleotides match TRBD1. The junction had 4 bases not matched to a gene; V was cut back by 2 bases and J by 8 bases. Germline CDR1 ENHRY, CDR2 SYGVKD. This CDR3 comprises 14 residues. The CDR3 region has the DNA TGTGCCATCAGTGAGACTACAGGGGGCGATGAGCAGTTCTTC. It yields the protein CAISETTGGDEQFF.

The chain uses TRBV9 and TRBJ1-2; 7 positions match TRBD1. Germline CDR1 reads SGDLS; CDR2 reads YYNGEE. There are 15 residues in the CDR3. Trimming took 3 bases from V and 5 from J; bases not matched to a gene: 10. In DNA form, the CDR3 reads TGTGCCAGCAGCGATGGGACAGCTAGTCTGTATGGCTACACCTTC. Its translation is CASSDGTASLYGYTF. Full variable domain (outside the CDR3, taken from reference TRBV9 and TRBJ1-2): DSGVTQTPKHLITATGQRVTLRCSPRSGDLSVYWYQQSLDQGLQFLIQYYNGEERAKGNILERFSAQQFPDLHSELNLSSLELGDSALYFCASSDGTASLYGYTFGSGTRLTVV.

This clonotype appeared many times. This chain joins TRBV28 and TRBJ2-5; D is tentatively TRBD1 or TRBD2 (6 bases each). The CDR3 spans 14 residues. In germline, CDR1 is MDHEN, CDR2 SYDVKM. V was trimmed by 8 bases and J by 4 bases, leaving 17 bases between them. CDR3 protein: CASSPVGGIETQYF. The DNA for the CDR3 is TGTGCCAGCTCGCCCGTCGGGGGCATAGAGACCCAGTACTTC.

This clonotype has ten or more counts. This chain joins TRBV10-2 and TRBJ2-5; D call uncertain. This CDR3 has 14 amino acids. CDR1 and CDR2 from the germline V gene are WSHSY and SAAADI. Trimming pared 5 bases from V and 5 bases from J, leaving 15 bases between. DNA of the CDR3: TGCGCCAGCAGTACAGACCGAAACCGGGAGACCCAGTACTTC. Protein sequence: CASSTDRNRETQYF.

The chain combines TRBV30 with TRBJ2-2; D ambiguous. This CDR3 is 12 amino acids long. Trimming shortened V by 4 bases and J by 2 bases, and 5 bases separated the two germline ends. From germline, CDR1 is GTSNPN and CDR2 SVGIG (reference sequence). CDR3 protein: CAWKLNTGELFF. CDR3 nucleotides: TGTGCCTGGAAGTTAAACACCGGGGAGCTGTTTTTT. Filled out from reference TRBV30 and TRBJ2-2, the complete variable domain reads SQTIHQWPATLVQPVGSPLSLECTVEGTSNPNLYWYRQAAGRGLQLLFYSVGIGQISSEVPQNLSASRPQDRQFILSSKKLLLSDSGFYLCAWKLNTGELFFGEGSRLTVL.

The table lists this clonotype with a count of one. A much bigger clone sits one base away, suggesting this may be a read error. The CDR3 spells CVSSLTGLSNQPQHF. CDR3 nucleotide sequence: TGTGTCAGCAGCTTAACGGGTTTGAGCAATCAGCCCCAGCATTTT. The chain carries TRBV7-9 and TRBJ1-5, with D hard to call. CDR1 and CDR2 from the germline V gene are SEHNR and FQNEAQ (reference sequence). This CDR3 region has 15 residues.

This clonotype was found once. V is TRBV10-3 and J is TRBJ2-7, with TRBD2 identical over 11 bases. In germline, CDR1 is ENHRY, CDR2 SYGVKD. This CDR3 contains 14 residues. Trimming cost V 4 bases and J 4 bases; bases outside gene matches: 3. The chain's CDR3 is CAISGLAGYYEQYF. CDR3 in DNA: TGTGCCATCAGTGGACTAGCGGGATATTACGAGCAGTACTTC.

J is TRBJ2-5 and V is TRBV24-1; D unresolved. CDR3 length equals 12 residues. V shed 5 bases and J shed 0 bases, with 3 bases lying between them. Germline V gives CDR1 KGHDR, CDR2 SFDVKD. CDR3 bases: TGTGCCACCAGTGGCCACCAAGAGACCCAGTACTTC. This gives the protein CATSGHQETQYF.

This clonotype was counted many times. The V call is TRBV27, the J call TRBJ2-3; the D gene is possibly TRBD2 (6 bases). Looked up from germline, CDR1 is MNHEY and CDR2 is SMNVEV (reference sequence). The V gene lost 6 bases and the J gene lost 0 bases, with 19 bases spanning the gap. The CDR3 loop spans 17 amino acids. The CDR3 DNA is TGTGCCAGCAGCCACCCCGGGGGAGCGACAAGCACAGATACGCAGTATTTT. Its protein is CASSHPGGATSTDTQYF.

As DNA, the CDR3 is TGTGCCAGCAGCGTGGGTACGAATGGCTACACCTTC. Translation: CASSVGTNGYTF. This chain joins TRBV9 and TRBJ1-2, with no clear D. There are 12 residues in the CDR3. Germline V gene sequence: CDR1 SGDLS, CDR2 YYNGEE. The ends were cut back, 2 bases at V and 6 bases at J, with 8 bases in the middle.

This clonotype has just one count. V and J are TRBV27 and TRBJ2-3; TRBD2 matches at 12 bases. V was pared by 5 bases and J by 4 bases, with 4 bases of the junction left unmatched. The CDR3 covers 15 residues. Germline CDR1 MNHEY, CDR2 SMNVEV (reference sequence). CDR3 DNA: TGTGCCAGCAGTCCTCGGACTAGCGGGGCAGATACGCAGTATTTT. It translates to CASSPRTSGADTQYF.